The 15 T cell receptor beta chains presented below share a single source sample, sequenced in a study of immune heterogeneity within non-small cell lung tumors. The starting template was genomic DNA from bulk tumor, 600 ng per sample. Several biopsies were collected from each primary tumor during surgery. They were spaced as far apart as possible within the tumor mass. These patients got curative surgery after being newly diagnosed with untreated non-small cell lung cancer. CDR3 of TCR beta was amplified by multiplex PCR that used 32 V and 13 J primers. TCRdb recomputed calls from the multiplex PCR reads with MiXCR, one row per CDR3 protein. Found here are some 14,000 distinct CDR3 sequences, less than 35% of them singletons; the top ten hold roughly 4%. Sequences were obtained from lung tumor tissue. The receptors originated from a man aged 35-49 years with non-small cell lung cancer.

This clonotype showed up many times. The J gene is TRBJ2-7, the V gene TRBV7-8; D is uncertain. The V gene lost 0 bases and the J gene lost 4 bases, with 10 bases spanning the gap. The germline gives CDR1 SGHVS, CDR2 FQNEAQ. The CDR3 totals 14 residues. The CDR3 reads CASSLAQAKYEQYF. CDR3 coding DNA: TGTGCCAGCAGCTTAGCCCAGGCAAAGTACGAGCAGTACTTC.

This clonotype is medium-sized in the sample. The chain has TRBV13 and TRBJ1-1; 10 bases map to TRBD1. V gave up 5 bases and J gave up 2 bases; unmatched junction bases: 5. Per the germline V gene, CDR1 is PRHDT and CDR2 is FYEKMQ (reference sequence). This CDR3 spans 15 amino acids. The CDR3 bases are TGTGCCAGCAGCGGGAGACAGGGGGCAAACACTGAAGCTTTCTTT. Its translation: CASSGRQGANTEAFF. Full variable domain (rest looked up from reference TRBV13 and TRBJ1-1): AAGVIQSPRHLIKEKRETATLKCYPIPRHDTVYWYQQGPGQDPQFLISFYEKMQSDKGSIPDRFSAQQFSDYHSELNMSSLELGDSALYFCASSGRQGANTEAFFGQGTRLTVV.

This clonotype showed up just once. A much larger clone is a single base away; this may be a read error. This chain joins TRBV5-1 and TRBJ1-2; 7 bases fit TRBD1. This CDR3 has 14 amino acids. CDR1 and CDR2 (germline): SGHRS, YFSETQ. V trimming: 4 bases; J trimming: 9 bases; junction bases outside the gene matches: 12. In nucleotides, the CDR3 is TGCGCCAGCAGCGAAGACAGGGAGAATCACTGCTACACCTTC. Translating it yields CASSEDRENHCYTF. Looking up the rest from reference TRBV5-1 and TRBJ1-2 gives the full variable domain: KAGVTQTPRYLIKTRGQQVTLSCSPISGHRSVSWYQQTPGQGLQFLFEYFSETQRNKGNFPGRFSGRQFSNSRSEMNVSTLELGDSALYLCASSEDRENHCYTFGSGTRLTVV.

With respect to this clonotype: Since a much larger clone is just one base distant, this may be a read error. The V gene is TRBV5-1, the J gene TRBJ2-3; D call uncertain. Germline V gene sequence: CDR1 SGHRS, CDR2 YFSETQ. The CDR3 is made up of 14 amino acids. CDR3 loop: CASSLAESRDTQYF. CDR3 coding DNA: TGCGCCAGCAGCTTGGCGGAAAGCAGAGATACGCAGTATTTT.

This clonotype was seen repeatedly, ten times or more. The V call is TRBV5-6, the J call TRBJ2-7; maybe TRBD2 (6 bases). The CDR3 has 16 residues. Trimming stripped 2 bases from V and 6 bases from J, with 21 bases between. Germline CDR1 reads SGHDT; CDR2 reads YYEEEE. The CDR3 loop reads CASSLRQEGSRSEQYF. Written as DNA, the CDR3 is TGTGCCAGCAGCTTAAGGCAGGAGGGTAGTAGGAGCGAGCAGTACTTC.

V and J are TRBV4-3 and TRBJ2-3; tentatively, D is TRBD1 (5 bases). Trimming shortened V by 1 base and J by 2 bases, and 16 bases separated the two germline ends. This CDR3 comprises 17 residues. In germline, CDR1 is LGHNA, CDR2 YSLEER. The CDR3 coding sequence is TGCGCCAGCAGCCAAGTATTGCGTATAGGGGCCACAGATACGCAGTATTTT. Translated: CASSQVLRIGATDTQYF.

Turning to this clonotype: A single base separates this from a much larger clone, so it may be a read error. V and J are TRBV5-1 and TRBJ2-1; the match to TRBD2 covers 9 bases. There are 14 residues in the CDR3. The germline gives CDR1 SGHRS, CDR2 YFSETQ. The CDR3 nucleotides are TGCGCCAGCAGAGAAAATAGCGGGAGCAATGAGCATTTCTTC. It is translated as CASRENSGSNEHFF.

This clonotype was recorded at least ten times. Written as DNA, the CDR3 is TGTGCCAGCAGTCGGACAGTGTTCTCCTACGAGCAGTACTTC. Amino acids: CASSRTVFSYEQYF. V is TRBV6-2 or TRBV6-3 and J is TRBJ2-7; perhaps TRBD1 as D (6 bases). Germline lookup yields CDR1 MNHEY and CDR2 SVGEGT. The ends were cut back, 5 bases at V and 0 bases at J, with 11 bases in the middle. This CDR3 spans 14 amino acids.

This clonotype was picked up a small number of times. CDR3: CASSLVGGIQGVLDEKLFF. Here the CDR3 DNA reads TGTGCCAGCAGTTTAGTGGGGGGGATACAGGGAGTGTTGGATGAAAAACTGTTTTTT. The chain has TRBV27 and TRBJ1-4, with D possibly TRBD1 on 6 matching bases. CDR1 is MNHEY, CDR2 SMNVEV, per germline (reference sequence). Deletions cut 2 bases from V and 6 bases from J, with 25 bases between. There are 19 residues in the CDR3.

On this clonotype itself: This may be a read error: a much more frequent sequence differs by one nucleotide. The chain carries TRBV5-1 and TRBJ2-7, with 7 bases aligning to TRBD1. With V trimmed by 4 bases and J by 0 bases, 7 bases remained unmatched. Per the germline V gene, CDR1 is SGHRS and CDR2 is YFSETQ. The CDR3 totals 15 residues. CDR3 DNA sequence: TGCGCCAGCAGCATCTGGGACAGTAGCTCCTACGAGCAGTACTTC. Translated: CASSIWDSSSYEQYF.

A note on this clonotype: A much larger clone lies one base from this, so it may be a read error. This rearrangement joins TRBV6-2 or TRBV6-3 to TRBJ1-5; D remains ambiguous. Germline V gene data show CDR1 as MNHEY and CDR2 as SVGEGT. This CDR3 spans 19 amino acids. The CDR3 region has the DNA TGTACCAGCACCACTACCGAAAGAGGACGCTTCGGGGGCAATCAGCCCCAGCATTTT. Encoded protein: CTSTTTERGRFGGNQPQHF.

The V gene is TRBV9, the J gene TRBJ1-2; D is unresolved. Looked up from germline, CDR1 is SGDLS and CDR2 is YYNGEE. V lost 0 bases, J lost 6 bases, and 9 bases lay in between. The CDR3 contains 13 residues. The DNA of the CDR3 is TGTGCCAGCAGCGTAGGGGTAGAGGATGGCTACACCTTC. It codes for CASSVGVEDGYTF.

This clonotype is termed medium-sized (0.01 to 0.1%). The gene calls are TRBV24-1 and TRBJ1-1, with D possibly TRBD1 on 6 matching bases. CDR3 length equals 14 residues. Trimming left V 5 bases short and J 6 bases short, with 15 bases between. Germline V gene sequence: CDR1 KGHDR, CDR2 SFDVKD. CDR3 nucleotide sequence: TGTGCCACCAGTGGAGGGGGTTCTTCCCCTGAAGCTTTCTTT. Amino acids: CATSGGGSSPEAFF.

This clonotype was observed at least ten times. V is TRBV13 and J is TRBJ2-7; D is unresolved. The CDR3 spans 13 residues. CDR1 and CDR2 (germline): PRHDT, FYEKMQ (reference sequence). V was cut by 0 bases and J by 3 bases, with 6 bases left in between. The CDR3 loop reads CASSLGQLYEQYF. The CDR3 DNA sequence: TGTGCCAGCAGCTTAGGACAGCTCTACGAGCAGTACTTC.

The V gene is TRBV9, the J gene TRBJ1-1; D call uncertain. The V gene's germline CDR1 is SGDLS and CDR2 YYNGEE. The ends were cut back, 4 bases at V and 0 bases at J, with 19 bases in the middle. The CDR3 is 17 amino acids. CDR3: CASSLIDSGAMNTEAFF. DNA of the CDR3: TGTGCCAGCAGCCTAATAGATAGCGGAGCAATGAACACTGAAGCTTTCTTT.